These T cell receptor beta chains were read from a single sample in a study of cytomegalovirus exposure and HLA in healthy donors. The assay was immunoSEQ multiplex PCR, and TCRdb's table has in-frame clones only and misses some. The sample records approximately 150,000 clones, about 80% being singletons. The sequenced sample consisted of PBMCs. The receptors here all came from a woman younger than 45 in good health and CMV-seropositive. Both conserved end residues are part of each CDR3. D genes are given only for firm matches. Expanded clones get a size class; other rows say once, few or many, or leave the size out.

CDR3 protein: CASSPSGQGWVGELFF
CDR3 DNA: TGTGCCAGCAGCCCCTCGGGACAGGGGTGGGTCGGGGAGCTGTTTTTT
V gene: TRBV9
D gene: TRBD1
J gene: TRBJ2-2
clone size: once

CDR3 protein: CASSTMGLQNTEAFF
CDR3 DNA: TGTGCCAGCAGCACAATGGGCCTGCAGAACACTGAAGCTTTCTTT
V gene: TRBV11-2
D gene: NA
J gene: TRBJ1-1
clone size: NA

CDR3 protein: CASSQSGQTSYGYTF
CDR3 DNA: TGTGCCAGCAGCCAGTCGGGACAGACCAGCTATGGCTACACCTTC
V gene: TRBV7-3
D gene: TRBD1
J gene: TRBJ1-2
clone size: NA

CDR3 protein: CASSFSGHLSYEQYF
CDR3 DNA: TGTGCCAGCAGTTTTAGCGGCCATCTCTCCTACGAGCAGTACTTC
V gene: TRBV5-6
D gene: NA
J gene: TRBJ2-7
clone size: NA

CDR3 protein: CASSWTGGAGSPLHF
CDR3 DNA: TGTGCCAGCAGTTGGACAGGGGGCGCGGGTTCACCCCTCCACTTT
V gene: TRBV6-5
D gene: TRBD1
J gene: TRBJ1-6
clone size: NA

CDR3 protein: CASRDRRGYTQYF
CDR3 DNA: TGTGCCAGCAGGGATCGTAGAGGATATACGCAGTATTTT
V gene: TRBV7-3
D gene: NA
J gene: TRBJ2-3
clone size: NA

CDR3 protein: CASSVDPGGYVSNYGYTF
CDR3 DNA: TGTGCCAGCAGCGTAGACCCAGGGGGCTATGTTAGTAACTATGGCTACACCTTC
V gene: TRBV9
D gene: TRBD1
J gene: TRBJ1-2
clone size: NA

CDR3 protein: CASRGQGLSNEKLFF
CDR3 DNA: TGTGCCAGCAGGGGACAGGGCTTGAGTAATGAAAAACTGTTTTTT
V gene: TRBV28
D gene: TRBD1
J gene: TRBJ1-4
clone size: NA

CDR3 protein: CASSNRDRGRDLVYEQYF
CDR3 DNA: TGTGCCAGCTCCAACCGGGACAGGGGGCGCGATCTTGTCTACGAGCAGTACTTC
V gene: TRBV28
D gene: TRBD1
J gene: TRBJ2-7
clone size: NA

CDR3 protein: CASSVNLQFF
CDR3 DNA: TGTGCCAGCAGCGTTAATCTGCAGTTCTTC
V gene: TRBV2
D gene: NA
J gene: TRBJ2-1
clone size: NA

CDR3 protein: CASSGTSEDNEQFF
CDR3 DNA: TGTGCCAGCAGTGGGACTAGCGAAGACAATGAGCAGTTCTTC
V gene: TRBV6-4
D gene: TRBD2
J gene: TRBJ2-1
clone size: NA

CDR3 protein: CAWGTGNTGELFF
CDR3 DNA: TGTGCCTGGGGGACAGGGAACACCGGGGAGCTGTTTTTT
V gene: TRBV30
D gene: TRBD1
J gene: TRBJ2-2
clone size: NA

CDR3 protein: CASSSWDRANYGYTF
CDR3 DNA: TGTGCCAGCAGTTCCTGGGACAGGGCGAACTATGGCTACACCTTC
V gene: TRBV27
D gene: TRBD1
J gene: TRBJ1-2
clone size: NA

CDR3 protein: CATSRDLAGGRETQYF
CDR3 DNA: TGTGCCACCAGCAGAGATCTAGCGGGAGGGCGAGAGACCCAGTACTTC
V gene: TRBV15
D gene: TRBD2
J gene: TRBJ2-5
clone size: NA

CDR3 protein: CAWLLARDTDTQYF
CDR3 DNA: TGTGCCTGGTTACTAGCTAGGGACACAGATACGCAGTATTTT
V gene: TRBV30
D gene: NA
J gene: TRBJ2-3
clone size: once

CDR3 protein: CASSPRPGQSYEQYF
CDR3 DNA: TGTGCCAGCAGCCCGCGGCCGGGACAGTCCTACGAGCAGTACTTC
V gene: TRBV9
D gene: TRBD1
J gene: TRBJ2-7
clone size: NA

CDR3 protein: CASRPLWDSGNQPQHF
CDR3 DNA: TGTGCCAGCAGGCCCCTATGGGACTCTGGCAATCAGCCCCAGCATTTT
V gene: TRBV28
D gene: NA
J gene: TRBJ1-5
clone size: NA

CDR3 protein: CASSRTSTLDTEAFF
CDR3 DNA: TGCGCCAGCAGCCGGACTAGTACCCTGGACACTGAAGCTTTCTTT
V gene: TRBV10-1
D gene: NA
J gene: TRBJ1-1
clone size: NA

CDR3 protein: CASSLVASEYNEQFF
CDR3 DNA: TGCGCCAGCAGCTTGGTGGCTAGTGAGTACAATGAGCAGTTCTTC
V gene: TRBV5-1
D gene: NA
J gene: TRBJ2-1
clone size: NA

CDR3 protein: CAWSLAGGRETQYF
CDR3 DNA: TGTGCCTGGAGTCTAGCGGGAGGGCGGGAGACCCAGTACTTC
V gene: TRBV30
D gene: TRBD2
J gene: TRBJ2-5
clone size: NA

CDR3 protein: CASSSLGGAVLYEQFF
CDR3 DNA: TGTGCCAGCAGCTCATTGGGTGGGGCGGTGTTGTATGAGCAGTTCTTC
V gene: TRBV7-8
D gene: NA
J gene: TRBJ2-1
clone size: once

CDR3 protein: CATSRDLGGRAYEQYF
CDR3 DNA: TGTGCCACCAGCAGAGATTTGGGCGGGAGGGCCTACGAGCAGTACTTC
V gene: TRBV15
D gene: TRBD2
J gene: TRBJ2-7
clone size: NA

CDR3 protein: CASSLNRSPGAFF
CDR3 DNA: TGCGCCAGCAGCTTGAACCGCTCACCGGGAGCTTTCTTT
V gene: TRBV5-1
D gene: NA
J gene: TRBJ1-1
clone size: NA

CDR3 protein: CASSADRYYGYTF
CDR3 DNA: TGTGCCAGCAGTGCTGACAGGTACTATGGCTACACCTTC
V gene: TRBV2
D gene: NA
J gene: TRBJ1-2
clone size: NA

CDR3 protein: CAWRTRRGNTGELFF
CDR3 DNA: TGTGCCTGGAGGACAAGAAGGGGGAACACCGGGGAGCTGTTTTTT
V gene: TRBV30
D gene: NA
J gene: TRBJ2-2
clone size: few

CDR3 protein: CASSEARGTSGLRNNEQFF
CDR3 DNA: TGTGCCAGCAGTGAAGCGCGAGGGACTAGCGGGCTTCGGAACAATGAGCAGTTCTTC
V gene: TRBV2
D gene: TRBD2
J gene: TRBJ2-1
clone size: NA

CDR3 protein: CASSTGTSGYNEQFF
CDR3 DNA: TGTGCCAGCAGCACCGGGACTAGCGGATACAATGAGCAGTTCTTC
V gene: TRBV6-5
D gene: TRBD2
J gene: TRBJ2-1
clone size: NA

CDR3 protein: CASSARSRAAQETQYF
CDR3 DNA: TGTGCCAGCAGCGCGAGGAGCAGGGCGGCCCAAGAGACCCAGTACTTC
V gene: TRBV4-2
D gene: NA
J gene: TRBJ2-5
clone size: NA

CDR3 protein: CASSPGTGIYEQYF
CDR3 DNA: TGTGCCAGCAGCCCGGGGACAGGGATCTACGAGCAGTACTTC
V gene: TRBV11-1
D gene: TRBD1
J gene: TRBJ2-7
clone size: NA

CDR3 protein: CASSPRVNEQFF
CDR3 DNA: TGTGCCAGCAGCCCCAGGGTTAATGAGCAGTTCTTC
V gene: TRBV6-6
D gene: NA
J gene: TRBJ2-1
clone size: NA

CDR3 protein: CASSPPSQGNTIYF
CDR3 DNA: TGTGCCAGCAGTCCGCCCTCTCAGGGAAACACCATATATTTT
V gene: TRBV28
D gene: NA
J gene: TRBJ1-3
clone size: NA

CDR3 protein: CASSPASGSSYEQYF
CDR3 DNA: TGTGCCAGCTCACCCGCTAGCGGGAGCTCCTACGAGCAGTACTTC
V gene: TRBV18
D gene: TRBD2
J gene: TRBJ2-7
clone size: NA

CDR3 protein: CASSNERLAGDGSYEQYF
CDR3 DNA: TGTGCCAGCAGCAACGAAAGGCTAGCGGGAGATGGCTCCTACGAGCAGTACTTC
V gene: TRBV21-1
D gene: NA
J gene: TRBJ2-7
clone size: NA

CDR3 protein: CASSRPGTGNYGYTF
CDR3 DNA: TGTGCCAGCAGTCGTCCCGGGACAGGGAACTATGGCTACACCTTC
V gene: TRBV28
D gene: TRBD1
J gene: TRBJ1-2
clone size: few

CDR3 protein: CASSLGAELETQYF
CDR3 DNA: TGCGCCAGCAGCTTGGGAGCCGAGTTAGAGACCCAGTACTTC
V gene: TRBV5-1
D gene: NA
J gene: TRBJ2-5
clone size: NA

CDR3 protein: CASSEGGSGRMAYNEQFF
CDR3 DNA: TGCGCCAGCAGCGAGGGGGGTAGCGGGAGAATGGCCTACAATGAGCAGTTCTTC
V gene: TRBV5-1
D gene: TRBD2
J gene: TRBJ2-1
clone size: once

CDR3 protein: CASTARSTREQFF
CDR3 DNA: TGTGCCAGCACTGCACGGTCCACTCGTGAGCAGTTCTTC
V gene: TRBV6-5
D gene: NA
J gene: TRBJ2-1
clone size: NA

CDR3 protein: CASSQDPQGIVYIQYF
CDR3 DNA: TGTGCCAGCAGCCAAGATCCACAGGGCATAGTATACATTCAGTACTTC
V gene: TRBV4-2
D gene: NA
J gene: TRBJ2-4
clone size: NA

CDR3 protein: CASSLIAGGYEQYF
CDR3 DNA: TGTGCCAGCAGCCTCATAGCGGGGGGATACGAGCAGTACTTC
V gene: TRBV7-6
D gene: TRBD2
J gene: TRBJ2-7
clone size: NA

CDR3 protein: CASSVVGGQGVYEQYF
CDR3 DNA: TGTGCCAGCAGCGTAGTGGGAGGACAGGGGGTTTACGAGCAGTACTTC
V gene: TRBV9
D gene: TRBD1
J gene: TRBJ2-7
clone size: NA

CDR3 protein: CASSQRGNEQFF
CDR3 DNA: TGTGCCAGCAGCCAACGAGGGAATGAGCAGTTCTTC
V gene: TRBV14
D gene: NA
J gene: TRBJ2-1
clone size: NA

CDR3 protein: CASSLLGVRETQYF
CDR3 DNA: TGTGCCAGCAGTTTATTGGGCGTTCGGGAGACCCAGTACTTC
V gene: TRBV28
D gene: NA
J gene: TRBJ2-5
clone size: NA

CDR3 protein: CASSSDRGHAFF
CDR3 DNA: TGTGCCAGCAGCTCGGACAGGGGGCACGCTTTCTTT
V gene: TRBV11-3
D gene: TRBD1
J gene: TRBJ1-1
clone size: NA

CDR3 protein: CASSRGRQETQYF
CDR3 DNA: TGTGCCAGCAGTCGGGGGAGGCAAGAGACCCAGTACTTC
V gene: TRBV27
D gene: NA
J gene: TRBJ2-5
clone size: NA

CDR3 protein: CASSRSGSPEDTQYF
CDR3 DNA: TGTGCCAGCAGCCGCAGCGGGAGCCCCGAAGATACGCAGTATTTT
V gene: TRBV7-3
D gene: TRBD2
J gene: TRBJ2-3
clone size: NA